This T cell receptor beta chain came from a study of identical twins. The CDR3 extends over 12 amino acids. V shed 1 base and J shed 7 bases, with 8 bases lying between them. The germline CDR1 and CDR2 sequences are DFQATT and SNEGSKA (reference sequence). MiXCR, applied by TCRdb to the 5' RACE reads, yields one record per CDR3 protein. The sample contains hundreds of thousands of distinct CDR3 sequences, around a tenth of which appear only once. This clonotype originated in a woman aged 18 to 35 in good health. Sequenced sample: memory (CD45RO+) T cells sorted from blood. The chain uses TRBV20-1 and TRBJ2-1; D gene ambiguous. CDR3: CSARGNENEQFF. As DNA, the CDR3 is TGCAGTGCTAGAGGGAACGAGAATGAGCAGTTCTTC.